A single sample is the source of the 10 T cell receptor beta chains below, sequenced in a study of shared clonotypes between healthy human individuals. Produced via immunoSEQ multiplex PCR; TCRdb's table is partial and in-frame only. The repertoire consists of 1,400,000 or so clones, with approximately 98.5% occurring once and the leading ten covering around 0.33%. The sample was naive CD4+ T cells sorted from blood. Subset indicated: CD45RA+ positively selected. The receptors derive from a young man in good health.

The V call is TRBV28, the J call TRBJ1-2, with D tentatively TRBD1 (6 bases). The CDR3 loop spans 15 amino acids. Germline V gene data show CDR1 as MDHEN and CDR2 as SYDVKM. Trimming took 1 base from V and 4 from J, leaving 13 bases between them. The CDR3 DNA follows: TGTGCCAGCAGTTTATCGGCAGGGGAAAGCTATGGCTACACCTTC. It codes for CASSLSAGESYGYTF.

This clone was found once. The gene calls are TRBV15 and TRBJ2-7; D is undetermined. In germline, CDR1 is LNHNV, CDR2 YYDKDF (reference sequence). The CDR3 has 14 residues. Trimming removed 0 bases at V and 2 bases at J, with 8 bases between. The CDR3 protein is CATSRDPEAYEQYF. DNA of the CDR3: TGTGCCACCAGCAGAGACCCTGAGGCCTACGAGCAGTACTTC.

This chain joins TRBV28 and TRBJ2-2, with D perhaps being TRBD1 or TRBD2 (5 bases each). This CDR3 contains 13 residues. V gave up 10 bases and J gave up 5 bases, with 14 bases separating them. Germline values: CDR1 MDHEN, CDR2 SYDVKM. The CDR3 region is CATGDGRTGELFF. In DNA, the CDR3 is TGTGCCACCGGGGACGGCAGAACCGGGGAGCTGTTTTTT. Based on the CDR3 plus reference TRBV28 and TRBJ2-2, the full variable domain is DVKVTQSSRYLVKRTGEKVFLECVQDMDHENMFWYRQDPGLGLRLIYFSYDVKMKEKGDIPEGYSVSREKKERFSLILESASTNQTSMYLCATGDGRTGELFFGEGSRLTVL.

Remarks on this clone: At the DNA level, this CDR3 is encoded by other sequences in the same sample as well. The chain carries TRBV6-1 and TRBJ1-5; 10 nucleotides align to TRBD1. Trimming at V came to 6 bases and at J to 5 bases, leaving 1 base not matched to a gene. CDR3 length: 13 amino acids. The germline CDR1 and CDR2 sequences are MNHNS and SASEGT. The CDR3 sequence is CASRDRGDQPQHF. In DNA, the CDR3 is TGTGCCAGCAGGGACAGGGGGGATCAGCCCCAGCATTTT.

The chain joins TRBV29-1 to TRBJ2-7, with 7 bases identical to TRBD2. Germline V gives CDR1 SQVTM, CDR2 ANQGSEA. V dropped 6 bases and J dropped 3; count of bases not matched to a gene: 8. The CDR3 extends over 13 amino acids. Here the CDR3 reads CSVGEGGHYEQYF. DNA for the CDR3: TGCAGCGTCGGCGAGGGAGGGCACTACGAGCAGTACTTC.

V and J are TRBV2 and TRBJ1-4; D unresolved. The CDR3 totals 13 residues. V was cut by 6 bases and J by 2 bases, with 7 bases left in between. CDR1 is SNHLY and CDR2 is FYNNEI in the germline V gene. CDR3 loop: CASRQITNEKLFF. The CDR3 DNA is TGTGCCAGCAGACAGATTACTAATGAAAAACTGTTTTTT. Using reference TRBV2 and TRBJ1-4 for the parts outside the CDR3, the full variable domain is EPEVTQTPSHQVTQMGQEVILRCVPISNHLYFYWYRQILGQKVEFLVSFYNNEISEKSEIFDDQFSVERPDGSNFTLKIRSTKLEDSAMYFCASRQITNEKLFFGSGTQLSVL.

This clone was seen only once. The V gene is TRBV15, the J gene TRBJ1-2, with TRBD1 as a possible D gene (6 bases). The length of the CDR3 is 14 residues. From germline, CDR1 is LNHNV and CDR2 YYDKDF (reference sequence). V dropped 5 bases and J dropped 8 bases, with 18 bases sitting between them. CDR3 in DNA: TGTGCCACCAGCCCACAGGGAAGCAGTAAAGGCTACACCTTC. The encoded protein is CATSPQGSSKGYTF.

The chain employs TRBV28 and TRBJ1-2; TRBD1 agrees at 7 bases. This CDR3 has 12 amino acids. From germline, CDR1 is MDHEN and CDR2 SYDVKM. The V and J ends lost 11 bases and 7 bases, in that order; junction bases with no gene match: 10. CDR3 sequence reads: CAAAGGHGGYTF. The CDR3 DNA follows: TGTGCCGCTGCAGGGGGGCATGGTGGCTACACCTTC.

This rearrangement joins TRBV2 to TRBJ2-2, with no clear D. Germline values: CDR1 SNHLY, CDR2 FYNNEI. The CDR3 runs 15 residues. Trimming cost V 11 bases and J 2 bases, with 18 bases left between them. Here the CDR3 DNA reads TGTGCCGTGTCTATGAACAGTCTTAACACCGGGGAGCTGTTTTTT. It encodes CAVSMNSLNTGELFF.

This clone came up once. This sequence joins TRBV4-1 and TRBJ2-7; D unclear. The CDR3 is 14 residues long. V was pared by 0 bases and J by 7 bases, with 13 bases between. Germline V lookup: CDR1 MGHRA, CDR2 YSYEKL. CDR3 coding DNA: TGCGCCAGCAGCCAAGATCCCGTCCTGCGGGAGCAGTACTTC. It yields the protein CASSQDPVLREQYF.